This T cell receptor beta chain was sequenced for a study of cytomegalovirus exposure and HLA in healthy donors. In the study overall: The same platform was used for the roughly 120 validation repertoires and the roughly 640 first-cohort repertoires, a later analysis reported.

The donors belonged to the roughly 110-subject validation cohort, separate from the roughly 600-subject first cohort. Concerning this clone itself: Its specificity is unknown.

Regarding the study as a whole: That first-cohort TCR clusters tended to co-occur in the 120 or so validation repertoires was found in a later analysis. Reportedly, cytomegalovirus status was diagnosed with high sensitivity and specificity.

CDR1 and CDR2 from the germline V gene are SNHLY and FYNNEI. After removal of 8 bases from V and 2 bases from J, the junction contained 1 base not matched to a gene. The CDR3 is 14 residues long. Only in-frame clones appear in the TCRdb table, and some are missing; sequencing was by immunoSEQ multiplex PCR. The data show some 140,000 clones, 70% to 90% seen once. This chain joins TRBV2 and TRBJ2-3, with 13 bases lining up with TRBD2. The sequenced sample consisted of PBMCs. This TCR was sampled from a man aged 18 to 35 in good health and CMV-seronegative. The CDR3 region has the DNA TGTGCCAGCGGACTAGCGGGGGTCACAGATACGCAGTATTTT. Translating gives CASGLAGVTDTQYF. Using reference TRBV2 and TRBJ2-3 for the parts outside the CDR3, the full variable domain is EPEVTQTPSHQVTQMGQEVILRCVPISNHLYFYWYRQILGQKVEFLVSFYNNEISEKSEIFDDQFSVERPDGSNFTLKIRSTKLEDSAMYFCASGLAGVTDTQYFGPGTRLTVL.